The clone carrying this T cell receptor (beta chain) came up once. The data were taken from a study of blood T cell repertoires in COVID-19. The overall study: From the United States, Italy and Spain came samples of acute and convalescent COVID-19. The analysed material was cDNA or gDNA that came from T cells, B-cell-depleted T cells, or PBMCs.

Source study methods: Nucleated cell number was recorded as an estimate derived from reference gene primer amplification. Generated by immunoSEQ multiplex PCR, the TCRdb table keeps only in-frame clones and is missing some. V and J calls and clone size come straight from that table; D and trimming were deduced from the DNA. The sample includes 270,000 or so clones, roughly 89% seen only once; the top ten take under 3.5%. Germline V gene lookup returns CDR1 SGHDT and CDR2 YYEEEE. Trimming took 0 bases from V and 6 from J; bases not matched to a gene: 6. The CDR3 contains 15 residues. Sequenced input: peripheral blood. The chain links TRBV5-6 to TRBJ1-5; 7 bases fit TRBD1. This TCR derives from a young woman with active or convalescent COVID-19. The CDR3 coding sequence is TGTGCCAGCAGCTTGGGGGACAGAGCCGGTCAGCCCCAGCATTTT. Protein sequence: CASSLGDRAGQPQHF.